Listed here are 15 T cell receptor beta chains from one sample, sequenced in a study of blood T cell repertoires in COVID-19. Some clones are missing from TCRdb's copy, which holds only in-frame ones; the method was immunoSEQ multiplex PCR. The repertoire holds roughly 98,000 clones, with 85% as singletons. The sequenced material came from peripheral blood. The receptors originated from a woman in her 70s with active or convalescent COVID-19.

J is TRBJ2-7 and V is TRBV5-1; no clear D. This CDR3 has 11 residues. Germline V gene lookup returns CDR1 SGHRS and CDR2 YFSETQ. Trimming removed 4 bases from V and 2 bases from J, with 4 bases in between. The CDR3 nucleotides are TGCGCCAGCAGCAGCGCCTACGAGCAGTACTTC. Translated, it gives CASSSAYEQYF.

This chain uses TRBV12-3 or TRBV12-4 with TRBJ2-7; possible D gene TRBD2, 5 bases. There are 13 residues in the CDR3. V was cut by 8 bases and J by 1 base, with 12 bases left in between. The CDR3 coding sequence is TGTGCCAGCCTAGCTCACGGATCCTACGAGCAGTACTTC. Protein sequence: CASLAHGSYEQYF.

CDR3 in amino acids: CATSRDQGAGGSLGGSYGYTF. CDR3 nucleotides: TGTGCCACCAGCAGAGACCAAGGGGCAGGGGGGTCTCTTGGCGGTAGTTATGGCTACACCTTC. The chain has TRBV15 and TRBJ1-2; TRBD1 matches 7 bases. Germline CDR1 LNHNV, CDR2 YYDKDF (reference sequence). The length of the CDR3 is 21 residues. The junction had 24 bases not matched to a gene; V was cut back by 0 bases and J by 5 bases.

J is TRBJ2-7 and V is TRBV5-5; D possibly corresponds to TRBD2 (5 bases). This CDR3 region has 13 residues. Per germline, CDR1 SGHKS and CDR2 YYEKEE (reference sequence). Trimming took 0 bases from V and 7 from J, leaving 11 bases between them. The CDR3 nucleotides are TGTGCCAGCAGCTTGGAAGCGGAATTAGAGCAGTACTTC. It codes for CASSLEAELEQYF.

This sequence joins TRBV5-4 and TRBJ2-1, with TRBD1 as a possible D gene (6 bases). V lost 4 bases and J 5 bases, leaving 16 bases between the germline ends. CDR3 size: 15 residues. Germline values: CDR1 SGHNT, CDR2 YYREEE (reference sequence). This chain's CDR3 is CASSTPGTTNNEQFF. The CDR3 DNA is TGTGCCAGCAGCACCCCCGGGACAACAAACAATGAGCAGTTCTTC.

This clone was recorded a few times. The CDR3 loop reads CASSSPGQASSGYTF. The CDR3 region has the DNA TGTGCCAGCAGCTCCCCGGGACAGGCCTCTTCTGGCTACACCTTC. J is TRBJ1-2 and V is TRBV11-2, with 8 bases lining up with TRBD1. The ends lost 4 bases at V and 7 bases at J; junction bases unmatched: 11. This CDR3 region has 15 residues. Germline CDR1 is SGHAT and CDR2 is FQNNGV. The variable domain in full, with the rest retrieved from reference TRBV11-2 and TRBJ1-2, is EAGVAQSPRYKIIEKRQSVAFWCNPISGHATLYWYQQILGQGPKLLIQFQNNGVVDDSQLPKDRFSAERLKGVDSTLKIQPAKLEDSAVYLCASSSPGQASSGYTFGSGTRLTVV.

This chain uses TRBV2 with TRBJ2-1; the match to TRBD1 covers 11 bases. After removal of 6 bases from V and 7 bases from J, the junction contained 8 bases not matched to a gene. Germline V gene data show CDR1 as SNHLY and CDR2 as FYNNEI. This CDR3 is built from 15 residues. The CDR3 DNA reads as TGTGCCAGCAGCGGGACAGGGGGAGTCATAAATGAGCAGTTCTTC. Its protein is CASSGTGGVINEQFF.

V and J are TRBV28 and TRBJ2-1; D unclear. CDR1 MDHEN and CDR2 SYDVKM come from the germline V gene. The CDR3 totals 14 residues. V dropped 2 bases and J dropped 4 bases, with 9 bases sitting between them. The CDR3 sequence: CASSLQESYNEQFF. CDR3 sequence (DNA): TGTGCCAGCAGTTTACAGGAATCTTACAATGAGCAGTTCTTC.

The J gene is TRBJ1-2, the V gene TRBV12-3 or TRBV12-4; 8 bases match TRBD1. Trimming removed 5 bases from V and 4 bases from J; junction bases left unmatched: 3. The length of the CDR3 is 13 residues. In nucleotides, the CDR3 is TGTGCCAGCAGTGGACAGGGCTTCTATGGCTACACCTTC. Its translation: CASSGQGFYGYTF.

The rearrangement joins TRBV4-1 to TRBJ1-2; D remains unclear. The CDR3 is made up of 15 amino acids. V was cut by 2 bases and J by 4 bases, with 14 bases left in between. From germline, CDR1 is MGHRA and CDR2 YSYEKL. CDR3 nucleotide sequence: TGCGCCAGCAGCCAACCTGCCGGGAACCTCTATGGCTACACCTTC. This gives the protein CASSQPAGNLYGYTF.

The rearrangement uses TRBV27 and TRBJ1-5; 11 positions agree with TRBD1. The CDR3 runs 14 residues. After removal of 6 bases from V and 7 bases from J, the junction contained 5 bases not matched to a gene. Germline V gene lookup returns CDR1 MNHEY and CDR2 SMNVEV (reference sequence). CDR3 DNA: TGTGCCAGCAGGGGGACAGGGGGGGGACAGCCCCAGCATTTT. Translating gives CASRGTGGGQPQHF.

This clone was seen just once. CDR3: CASKTQGQGASYEQYF. CDR3 nucleotide sequence: TGTGCCAGTAAGACCCAAGGGCAGGGGGCTTCCTACGAGCAGTACTTC. The rearrangement links TRBV19 to TRBJ2-7, with 8 bases aligning to TRBD1. V was clipped by 7 bases and J by 1 base; unmatched bases: 12. The CDR3 covers 16 residues. The germline V gene encodes CDR1 LNHDA and CDR2 SQIVND (reference sequence).

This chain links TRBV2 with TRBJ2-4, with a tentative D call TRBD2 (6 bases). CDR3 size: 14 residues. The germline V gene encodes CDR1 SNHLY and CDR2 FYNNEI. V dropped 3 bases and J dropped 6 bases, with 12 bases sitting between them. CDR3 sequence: CASSDSGGGNIQYF. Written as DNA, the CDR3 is TGTGCCAGCAGTGATTCCGGGGGTGGAAACATTCAGTACTTC.

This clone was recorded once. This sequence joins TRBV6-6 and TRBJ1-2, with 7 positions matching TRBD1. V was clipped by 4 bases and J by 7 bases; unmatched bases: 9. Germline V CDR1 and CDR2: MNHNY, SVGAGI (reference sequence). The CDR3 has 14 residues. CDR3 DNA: TGTGCCAGCAGTTCCCAACAGGGGCAGCCTGGCTACACCTTC. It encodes CASSSQQGQPGYTF.

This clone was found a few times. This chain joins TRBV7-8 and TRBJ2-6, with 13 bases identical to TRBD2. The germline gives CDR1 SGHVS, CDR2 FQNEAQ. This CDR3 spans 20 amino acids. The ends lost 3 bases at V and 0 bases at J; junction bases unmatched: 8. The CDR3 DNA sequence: TGTGCCAGCAGCTTGCGGCGGACTAGCGGGGGACCCTCTGGGGCCAACGTCCTGACTTTC. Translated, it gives CASSLRRTSGGPSGANVLTF.